These T cell receptor beta chains were read from a single sample in a study of shared clonotypes between healthy human individuals. Data came from immunoSEQ multiplex PCR; TCRdb stores just in-frame clones and leaves some out. The profile shows over 400,000 clones, 81% of them singletons. Sequenced: PBMCs. These TCRs come from a woman aged 40 to 50 in good health. Some clones in this sample may be carry-over from other donors' samples. Each CDR3 is given with its conserved first and last residue. Fields, in order: CDR3 DNA, CDR3 protein, clone size, CDR3 length, V gene, D gene, J gene. The D gene is left open where the match is weak. Not all rows give a size; the values are once, few, many and, for expanded clones, a class.

CDR3nt: TGTGCCAGCAGCCCAACCGGGACTAGCCTCCAAGAGACCCAGTACTTC
CDR3aa: CASSPTGTSLQETQYF
abundance: .
len: 16
v_gene: TRBV5-4
d_gene: TRBD2
j_gene: TRBJ2-5

CDR3nt: TGTGCCAGCAGCTTTCGGGGGGGAGAGACCCAGTACTTC
CDR3aa: CASSFRGGETQYF
abundance: .
len: 13
v_gene: TRBV11-2
d_gene: TRBD2
j_gene: TRBJ2-5

CDR3nt: TGCGCCAGCAGCTTGGACGGGATGAACACTGAAGCTTTCTTT
CDR3aa: CASSLDGMNTEAFF
abundance: .
len: 14
v_gene: TRBV5-1
d_gene: .
j_gene: TRBJ1-1

CDR3nt: TGTGCCAGCAGCCAGAGACGTCCGACGAATTACGAGCAGTACTTC
CDR3aa: CASSQRRPTNYEQYF
abundance: .
len: 15
v_gene: TRBV5-6
d_gene: .
j_gene: TRBJ2-7

CDR3nt: TGCGCCAGCAGCCAAGATCGGACTACAACCTCCTACGAGCAGTACTTC
CDR3aa: CASSQDRTTTSYEQYF
abundance: .
len: 16
v_gene: TRBV4-3
d_gene: .
j_gene: TRBJ2-7

CDR3nt: TGTGCCAGCAGCAAGGGACACGTCAATGAGCAGTTCTTC
CDR3aa: CASSKGHVNEQFF
abundance: .
len: 13
v_gene: TRBV7-9
d_gene: .
j_gene: TRBJ2-1

CDR3nt: TGTGCCAGCAGCTTGGCGGGAAGGCCAGATACGCAGTATTTT
CDR3aa: CASSLAGRPDTQYF
abundance: .
len: 14
v_gene: TRBV5-5
d_gene: .
j_gene: TRBJ2-3

CDR3nt: TGTGCCAGCTCTGAAAACAGGGGGAGGCAAGAGACCCAGTACTTC
CDR3aa: CASSENRGRQETQYF
abundance: .
len: 15
v_gene: TRBV18
d_gene: TRBD1
j_gene: TRBJ2-5

CDR3nt: TGTGCCACCGCGAGGGACAGGACCATGAACACTGAAGCTTTCTTT
CDR3aa: CATARDRTMNTEAFF
abundance: .
len: 15
v_gene: TRBV2
d_gene: TRBD1
j_gene: TRBJ1-1

CDR3nt: TGTGCCAGCGCCAGGACAGCTGACTATGGCTACACCTTC
CDR3aa: CASARTADYGYTF
abundance: .
len: 13
v_gene: TRBV2
d_gene: .
j_gene: TRBJ1-2

CDR3nt: TGTGCCAGCAGTTACTTCCTTAGCGGGTCTGCCTACGAGCAGTACTTC
CDR3aa: CASSYFLSGSAYEQYF
abundance: .
len: 16
v_gene: TRBV6-6
d_gene: TRBD2
j_gene: TRBJ2-7

CDR3nt: TGTGCCAGCAGCCCTTCCCACTCGAACACTGAAGCTTTCTTT
CDR3aa: CASSPSHSNTEAFF
abundance: many
len: 14
v_gene: TRBV7-3
d_gene: .
j_gene: TRBJ1-1

CDR3nt: TGTGCCAGCAGCTTAAGGGACAGGGTTGATGGCTACACCTTC
CDR3aa: CASSLRDRVDGYTF
abundance: once
len: 14
v_gene: TRBV7-9
d_gene: TRBD1
j_gene: TRBJ1-2

CDR3nt: TGTGCAAGTCGCAGTACTAGTAATTTAAACACCGGGGAGCTGTTTTTT
CDR3aa: CASRSTSNLNTGELFF
abundance: .
len: 16
v_gene: TRBV12-2
d_gene: .
j_gene: TRBJ2-2

CDR3nt: TGTGCCAGCAGTTTGGTGGAGGGCACCATATATTTT
CDR3aa: CASSLVEGTIYF
abundance: .
len: 12
v_gene: TRBV28
d_gene: .
j_gene: TRBJ1-3

CDR3nt: TGCAGTGCCTTGAAGACTGATGAGCAGTTCTTC
CDR3aa: CSALKTDEQFF
abundance: .
len: 11
v_gene: TRBV20-1
d_gene: .
j_gene: TRBJ2-1

CDR3nt: TGTGCCAGCAGCCCTGACAGCTCAACAGATACGCAGTATTTT
CDR3aa: CASSPDSSTDTQYF
abundance: .
len: 14
v_gene: TRBV5-4
d_gene: .
j_gene: TRBJ2-3

CDR3nt: TGTGCCAGCAGGCCTTTGGACAGGGATTTCTACGAGCAGTACTTC
CDR3aa: CASRPLDRDFYEQYF
abundance: .
len: 15
v_gene: TRBV27
d_gene: TRBD1
j_gene: TRBJ2-7

CDR3nt: TGTGCCAGCAGCGTAGTAGCGGGAGCTGGCATCGAGCAGTTCTTC
CDR3aa: CASSVVAGAGIEQFF
abundance: .
len: 15
v_gene: TRBV9
d_gene: TRBD2
j_gene: TRBJ2-1

CDR3nt: TGTGCCACCAGCAGAGATACAGGGGGTTTCTATGGCTACACCTTC
CDR3aa: CATSRDTGGFYGYTF
abundance: .
len: 15
v_gene: TRBV15
d_gene: TRBD1
j_gene: TRBJ1-2

CDR3nt: TGTGCCAGCAGCCTTGTGGGGGGCTACGAGCAGTACTTC
CDR3aa: CASSLVGGYEQYF
abundance: .
len: 13
v_gene: TRBV7-9
d_gene: .
j_gene: TRBJ2-7

CDR3nt: TGTGCCAGCAGCTTACTAGCGGCTAGCACAGATACGCAGTATTTT
CDR3aa: CASSLLAASTDTQYF
abundance: .
len: 15
v_gene: TRBV5-6
d_gene: TRBD2
j_gene: TRBJ2-3

CDR3nt: TGTGCCAGCAGCTTAGGACAGGGTCGGGTTTTCGGGGAGACCCAGTACTTC
CDR3aa: CASSLGQGRVFGETQYF
abundance: once
len: 17
v_gene: TRBV11-2
d_gene: TRBD1
j_gene: TRBJ2-5

CDR3nt: TGTGCCAGCCAGGCTTCCTACGAGCAGTACTTC
CDR3aa: CASQASYEQYF
abundance: few
len: 11
v_gene: TRBV2
d_gene: .
j_gene: TRBJ2-7

CDR3nt: TGCAGCGTTCCGGACCGAAGGAAAGAAGCTTTCTTT
CDR3aa: CSVPDRRKEAFF
abundance: .
len: 12
v_gene: TRBV29-1
d_gene: .
j_gene: TRBJ1-1

CDR3nt: TGTGCCACCAGCAGACTTCTAGCGGGAGGAGGAGAAGAGACCCAGTACTTC
CDR3aa: CATSRLLAGGGEETQYF
abundance: .
len: 17
v_gene: TRBV15
d_gene: TRBD2
j_gene: TRBJ2-5

CDR3nt: TGTGCCAGCAGCCCCGGGACCTTCTACGAGCAGTACTTC
CDR3aa: CASSPGTFYEQYF
abundance: .
len: 13
v_gene: TRBV11-1
d_gene: .
j_gene: TRBJ2-7

CDR3nt: TGTGCCAGCAGCTTAACTGGCGGGGTCTCCTACAATGAGCAGTTCTTC
CDR3aa: CASSLTGGVSYNEQFF
abundance: .
len: 16
v_gene: TRBV7-3
d_gene: .
j_gene: TRBJ2-1

CDR3nt: TGTGCCAGCAGTTTACTGCATGCGGTTCTAGCGGGAAGGGGGGAGCTGTTTTTT
CDR3aa: CASSLLHAVLAGRGELFF
abundance: .
len: 18
v_gene: TRBV28
d_gene: TRBD2
j_gene: TRBJ2-2

CDR3nt: TGTGCCAGCAGCGATGGAGGGTCGGTTGAGACCCAGTACTTC
CDR3aa: CASSDGGSVETQYF
abundance: few
len: 14
v_gene: TRBV9
d_gene: .
j_gene: TRBJ2-5

CDR3nt: TGTGCCAGCAGCCTGCGATGGACACTACCTTCTGAGTCCGGAAACACCATATATTTT
CDR3aa: CASSLRWTLPSESGNTIYF
abundance: .
len: 19
v_gene: TRBV5-6
d_gene: .
j_gene: TRBJ1-3

CDR3nt: TGTGCCAGCAGTTTTAGATGGGGGCCTAGCAATCAGCCCCAGCATTTT
CDR3aa: CASSFRWGPSNQPQHF
abundance: .
len: 16
v_gene: TRBV6-5
d_gene: .
j_gene: TRBJ1-5

CDR3nt: TGCAGCGTTGAGGCCTCCAGACCGCGTGAGCAGTTCTTC
CDR3aa: CSVEASRPREQFF
abundance: .
len: 13
v_gene: TRBV29-1
d_gene: .
j_gene: TRBJ2-1

CDR3nt: TGTGCCAGCAGCGTTGGTCCAGCGCATTCAGAGACCCAGTACTTC
CDR3aa: CASSVGPAHSETQYF
abundance: .
len: 15
v_gene: TRBV9
d_gene: .
j_gene: TRBJ2-5

CDR3nt: TGTGCCAGCAGGATAAGACAGGGGGCTGTGGGCACTGAAGCTTTCTTT
CDR3aa: CASRIRQGAVGTEAFF
abundance: .
len: 16
v_gene: TRBV27
d_gene: TRBD1
j_gene: TRBJ1-1

CDR3nt: TGTGCCAGCTCACCATCTGAGAGCAATCAGCCCCAGCATTTT
CDR3aa: CASSPSESNQPQHF
abundance: .
len: 14
v_gene: TRBV18
d_gene: .
j_gene: TRBJ1-5

CDR3nt: TGTGCCAGCAGTTACTCGCTAGAAGGGGCTATATACGAGCAGTACTTC
CDR3aa: CASSYSLEGAIYEQYF
abundance: .
len: 16
v_gene: TRBV6-5
d_gene: .
j_gene: TRBJ2-7

CDR3nt: TGTGCCAGCAGTCCTATAAATCAGCCCCAGCATTTT
CDR3aa: CASSPINQPQHF
abundance: .
len: 12
v_gene: TRBV28
d_gene: .
j_gene: TRBJ1-5

CDR3nt: TGCGCCAGCAGCTGGACCCCGGGCCTATATGGCTACACCTTC
CDR3aa: CASSWTPGLYGYTF
abundance: .
len: 14
v_gene: TRBV5-1
d_gene: .
j_gene: TRBJ1-2

CDR3nt: TGTGCCAGCAGTACCCACAGGGCCTACTCTGGGGCCAACGTCCTGACTTTC
CDR3aa: CASSTHRAYSGANVLTF
abundance: few
len: 17
v_gene: TRBV27
d_gene: .
j_gene: TRBJ2-6

CDR3nt: TGTGCCAGCAGATCGGGCAGCGGAGGCTACACCTTC
CDR3aa: CASRSGSGGYTF
abundance: once
len: 12
v_gene: TRBV2
d_gene: .
j_gene: TRBJ1-2

CDR3nt: TGTGCCACCTCAGGCGGATGGGGGGGTGGTGAAAAACTGTTTTTT
CDR3aa: CATSGGWGGGEKLFF
abundance: .
len: 15
v_gene: TRBV19
d_gene: .
j_gene: TRBJ1-4

CDR3nt: TGTGCCACTACCGGGACAGGACGAAGGGATACGCAGTATTTT
CDR3aa: CATTGTGRRDTQYF
abundance: few
len: 14
v_gene: TRBV15
d_gene: TRBD1
j_gene: TRBJ2-3

CDR3nt: TGTGCCAGCAGCGCAAACCCGGGACCCCCCACAGATACGCAGTATTTT
CDR3aa: CASSANPGPPTDTQYF
abundance: .
len: 16
v_gene: TRBV9
d_gene: .
j_gene: TRBJ2-3

CDR3nt: TGCGCCAGCAGCAAAAACGACAGGGGCTGGAACTCCTACAATGAGCAGTTCTTC
CDR3aa: CASSKNDRGWNSYNEQFF
abundance: .
len: 18
v_gene: TRBV4-1
d_gene: TRBD1
j_gene: TRBJ2-1

CDR3nt: TGTGCCAGTAGTATCCCCGGGACAGGGGCGTACAATGAGCAGTTCTTC
CDR3aa: CASSIPGTGAYNEQFF
abundance: few
len: 16
v_gene: TRBV19
d_gene: TRBD1
j_gene: TRBJ2-1

CDR3nt: TGTGCCAGTAGCCGCAGGGGGTCCTACGAGCAGTACTTC
CDR3aa: CASSRRGSYEQYF
abundance: .
len: 13
v_gene: TRBV19
d_gene: TRBD1
j_gene: TRBJ2-7

CDR3nt: TGTGCCACCAGCAGAGACAGGGGCAGAGATCCTGAAGCTTTCTTT
CDR3aa: CATSRDRGRDPEAFF
abundance: .
len: 15
v_gene: TRBV15
d_gene: .
j_gene: TRBJ1-1

CDR3nt: TGCGCCAGCAGCTGGAGGGGAAGGGATACGCAGTATTTT
CDR3aa: CASSWRGRDTQYF
abundance: .
len: 13
v_gene: TRBV5-1
d_gene: .
j_gene: TRBJ2-3

CDR3nt: TGTTCCAGCAGCGGTGGACTAGCGGGAGGATCACTGGACTTC
CDR3aa: CSSSGGLAGGSLDF
abundance: .
len: 14
v_gene: TRBV7-8
d_gene: TRBD2
j_gene: TRBJ2-7

CDR3nt: TGTGCCAGCTCACCACAAGGGACAGCTGCTAACTATGGCTACACCTTC
CDR3aa: CASSPQGTAANYGYTF
abundance: .
len: 16
v_gene: TRBV18
d_gene: TRBD1
j_gene: TRBJ1-2

CDR3nt: TGTGCCAGCAGTGGCCCCAGGGTCTCTGGAAACACCATATATTTT
CDR3aa: CASSGPRVSGNTIYF
abundance: .
len: 15
v_gene: TRBV6-1
d_gene: .
j_gene: TRBJ1-3

CDR3nt: TGTGCCAGCAGTGCCGCCCGCGGGGGATATGGCTACACCTTC
CDR3aa: CASSAARGGYGYTF
abundance: .
len: 14
v_gene: TRBV6-1
d_gene: .
j_gene: TRBJ1-2

CDR3nt: TGTGCCAGCAGCCCCCGGGGCCAAGAGACCCAGTACTTC
CDR3aa: CASSPRGQETQYF
abundance: .
len: 13
v_gene: TRBV11-2
d_gene: .
j_gene: TRBJ2-5

CDR3nt: TGCAGCGTTGAATCCAGCAATGAGCAGTTCTTC
CDR3aa: CSVESSNEQFF
abundance: .
len: 11
v_gene: TRBV29-1
d_gene: .
j_gene: TRBJ2-1

CDR3nt: TGTGCCAGCAGCACCCGACAGGGGGCAAGGAAAAGGGCTTTCTTT
CDR3aa: CASSTRQGARKRAFF
abundance: many
len: 15
v_gene: TRBV21-1
d_gene: .
j_gene: TRBJ1-1

CDR3nt: TGTGCCAGCAGTGCCACTTCAACAGGGGAAGGCTACACCTTC
CDR3aa: CASSATSTGEGYTF
abundance: .
len: 14
v_gene: TRBV27
d_gene: TRBD1
j_gene: TRBJ1-2

CDR3nt: TGTGCCAGCTCACCCCAGGGGACAGCCTACATGAACACTGAAGCTTTCTTT
CDR3aa: CASSPQGTAYMNTEAFF
abundance: .
len: 17
v_gene: TRBV18
d_gene: TRBD1
j_gene: TRBJ1-1

CDR3nt: TGTGCCAGCAGCATCCGGGAACTTATCTACGAGCAGTACTTC
CDR3aa: CASSIRELIYEQYF
abundance: .
len: 14
v_gene: TRBV7-2
d_gene: .
j_gene: TRBJ2-7

CDR3nt: TGTGCCAGCAGCCTAGGGGTTGGGGAGCAGTTCTTC
CDR3aa: CASSLGVGEQFF
abundance: once
len: 12
v_gene: TRBV5-6
d_gene: .
j_gene: TRBJ2-1